This paragraph covers one TCR beta chain sequence. Authors of the study amplified TCR beta CDR3 regions from RNA transcripts. TCR CDR3 underwent first-round RT-PCR with the HTBI primer set. A single record per CDR3 protein comes from TCRdb applying MiXCR to the multiplex PCR reads. The sample includes approximately 620,000 distinct CDR3 sequences, approximately 15% of them seen just once. The source of the sample is a study of T cells in Graves' hyperthyroidism and ophthalmopathy. The V gene's germline CDR1 is DFQATT and CDR2 SNEGSKA (reference sequence). The CDR3 totals 10 residues. This sequence originates from a woman in her 40s with Graves' ophthalmopathy. The sample was blood. The V gene is TRBV20-1, the J gene TRBJ2-5, with D tentatively TRBD2 (5 bases). The CDR3 region is CSADSETQYF. The CDR3 nucleotides are TGCTCGGCGGACTCTGAGACCCAGTACTTC.